This T cell receptor beta chain was retrieved from a study of shared clonotypes between healthy human individuals. The CDR3 covers 17 residues. Trimming took 3 bases from V and 1 from J; bases not matched to a gene: 8. CDR1 SGHDT and CDR2 YYEEEE come from the germline V gene. The assay was immunoSEQ multiplex PCR, and TCRdb's table has in-frame clones only and misses some. The sample gives a few million clones, 80% to 95% of which show up once; roughly 0.36% is in the top ten. The TCR comes from a young man in good health. Some clones in this sample may be carry-over from other donors' samples. V gene TRBV5-6 combines with J gene TRBJ1-2; 11 nucleotides match TRBD1. The sequenced sample was naive CD4+ T cells from PBMCs. Subset of the sample: CD45RA+ positively selected. The DNA for the CDR3 is TGTGCCAGCAGCTGGTATCCCGGGACAGGGGGTAACTATGGCTACACCTTC. Protein: CASSWYPGTGGNYGYTF.